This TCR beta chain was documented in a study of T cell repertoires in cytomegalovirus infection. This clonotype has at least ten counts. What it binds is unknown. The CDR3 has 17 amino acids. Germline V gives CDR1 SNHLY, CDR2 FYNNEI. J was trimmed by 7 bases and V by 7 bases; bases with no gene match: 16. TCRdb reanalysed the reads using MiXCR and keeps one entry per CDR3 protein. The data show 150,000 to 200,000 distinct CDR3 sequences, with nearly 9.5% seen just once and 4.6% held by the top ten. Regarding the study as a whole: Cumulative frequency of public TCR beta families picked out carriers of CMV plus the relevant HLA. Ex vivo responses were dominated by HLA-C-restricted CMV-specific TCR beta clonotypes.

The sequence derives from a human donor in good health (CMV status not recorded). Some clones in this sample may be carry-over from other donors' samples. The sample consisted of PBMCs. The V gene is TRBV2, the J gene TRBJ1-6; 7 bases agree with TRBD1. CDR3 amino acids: CASNPDRAKGGNSPLHF. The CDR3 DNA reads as TGTGCCAGCAACCCTGACAGGGCTAAGGGCGGAAATTCACCCCTCCACTTT.